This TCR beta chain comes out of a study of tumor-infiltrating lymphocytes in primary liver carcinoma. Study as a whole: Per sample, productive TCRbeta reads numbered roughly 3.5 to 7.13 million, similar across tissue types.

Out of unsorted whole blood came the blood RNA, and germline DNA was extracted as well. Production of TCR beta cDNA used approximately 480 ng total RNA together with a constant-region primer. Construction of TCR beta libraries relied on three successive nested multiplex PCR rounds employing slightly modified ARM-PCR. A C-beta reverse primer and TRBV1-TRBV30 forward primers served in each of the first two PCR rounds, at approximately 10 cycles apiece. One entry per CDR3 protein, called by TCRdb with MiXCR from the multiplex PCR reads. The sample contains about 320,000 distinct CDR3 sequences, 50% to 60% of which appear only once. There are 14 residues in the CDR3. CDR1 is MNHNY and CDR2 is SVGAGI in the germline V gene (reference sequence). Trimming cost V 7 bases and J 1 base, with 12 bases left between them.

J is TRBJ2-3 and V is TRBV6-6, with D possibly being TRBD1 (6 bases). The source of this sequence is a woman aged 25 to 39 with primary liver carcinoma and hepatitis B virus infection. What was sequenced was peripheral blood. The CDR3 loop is CASIAAGGTDTQYF. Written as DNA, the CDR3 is TGTGCCAGCATAGCAGCAGGGGGCACAGATACGCAGTATTTT.